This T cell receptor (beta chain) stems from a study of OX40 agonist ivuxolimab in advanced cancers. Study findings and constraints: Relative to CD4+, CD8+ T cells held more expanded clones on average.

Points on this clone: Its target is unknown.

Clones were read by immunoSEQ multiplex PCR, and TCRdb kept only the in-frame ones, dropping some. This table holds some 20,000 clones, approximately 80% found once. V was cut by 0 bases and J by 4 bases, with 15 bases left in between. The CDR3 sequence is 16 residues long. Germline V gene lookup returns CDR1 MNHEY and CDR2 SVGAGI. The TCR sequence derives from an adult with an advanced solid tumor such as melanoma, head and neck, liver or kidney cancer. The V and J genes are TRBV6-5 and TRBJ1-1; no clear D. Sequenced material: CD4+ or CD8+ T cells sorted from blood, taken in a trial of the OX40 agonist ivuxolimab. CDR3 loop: CASSYSLRVLGTEAFF. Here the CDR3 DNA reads TGTGCCAGCAGTTACTCGTTAAGGGTTTTGGGCACTGAAGCTTTCTTT.